Listed here are 28 T cell receptor beta chains from one sample, sequenced in a study of Graves' ophthalmopathy and Graves' hyperthyroidism. For repertoire sequencing, the TCR beta CDR3 regions were amplified from RNA transcripts. RT-PCR with HTBI primers came first, then second-round multiplex PCR. Each CDR3 protein is one row after TCRdb ran MiXCR on the multiplex PCR reads. The data hold just over 600,000 distinct CDR3 sequences, with 20% to 25% observed a single time. Material for sequencing was peripheral blood. The source is a woman between 18 and 29 years old with stable Graves' hyperthyroidism. Some clones in this sample may be carry-over from other donors' samples.

This clonotype has at least ten counts. The gene calls are TRBV28 and TRBJ2-7, with TRBD2 matching 11 bases. Germline V lookup: CDR1 MDHEN, CDR2 SYDVKM. J lost 0 bases, V lost 8 bases, and 15 bases had no gene match. The CDR3 sequence is 18 residues long. CDR3 coding DNA: TGTGCCAGCCGGCGTCACCTAGCGGGGGGCCTCAGCTCCTACGAGCAGTACTTC. Protein sequence: CASRRHLAGGLSSYEQYF.

This sequence joins TRBV10-2 and TRBJ2-3; D may be TRBD2 (5 bases). Germline V gene sequence: CDR1 WSHSY, CDR2 SAAADI. Deletions cut 8 bases from V and 6 bases from J, with 15 bases between. The CDR3 length is 13 residues. CDR3 coding DNA: TGCGCCAGCGAGGGCGGTCTTTCGGATACGCAGTATTTT. As protein: CASEGGLSDTQYF.

This clonotype was detected many times. The genes are TRBV7-8 and TRBJ1-1; D is possibly TRBD1 (6 bases). Between the trimmed V and J ends, which lost 5 bases and 1 base, there was a span of 14 bases. Germline CDR1 is SGHVS and CDR2 is FQNEAQ. The CDR3 totals 15 residues. CDR3 in DNA: TGTGCCAGCAGCGAGCCGGGACACCAGAACACTGAAGCTTTCTTT. It specifies CASSEPGHQNTEAFF.

This clonotype was found many times. The rearrangement joins TRBV10-1 to TRBJ2-5; 11 bases align to TRBD2. This CDR3 is 15 amino acids long. Germline loops: CDR1 WNHNN, CDR2 SYGVQD (reference sequence). After removal of 4 bases from V and 2 bases from J, the junction contained 3 bases not matched to a gene. The CDR3 DNA is TGCGCCAGCAGTGGCGGGACTAGCGGACAAGAGACCCAGTACTTC. Amino acids: CASSGGTSGQETQYF.

A word on this clonotype: A much more abundant neighbour one base away suggests this may be a read error. The conserved closing phenylalanine or tryptophan is absent in this CDR3, likely reflecting a read error. This chain connects TRBV5-1 to TRBJ1-2; D perhaps matches TRBD1 (5 bases). Germline loops: CDR1 SGHRS, CDR2 YFSETQ. This CDR3 spans 15 amino acids. Deletions cut 4 bases from V and 3 bases from J, with 16 bases between. CDR3: CASSITGATDYGYTV. For the CDR3, the DNA is TGCGCCAGCAGCATAACCGGGGCGACGGACTATGGCTACACCGTC.

The sample holds many counts of this clonotype. The rearrangement links TRBV5-1 to TRBJ1-1, with no clear D. There are 12 residues in the CDR3. Trimming took 0 bases from V and 4 from J, leaving 4 bases between them. In germline, CDR1 is SGHRS, CDR2 YFSETQ. The DNA of the CDR3 is TGCGCCAGCAGCTTGGATGTCACTGAAGCTTTCTTT. Translated: CASSLDVTEAFF.

This clonotype was detected a few times. J is TRBJ2-5 and V is TRBV10-3; D call uncertain. The V and J ends lost 4 bases and 3 bases respectively, with 3 bases between them. The CDR3 is made up of 11 amino acids. The V gene's germline CDR1 is ENHRY and CDR2 SYGVKD. CDR3 in amino acids: CAISAKETQYF. CDR3 sequence (DNA): TGTGCCATCAGTGCCAAAGAGACCCAGTACTTC.

This clonotype was counted ten times or more. A much larger clone sits a single nucleotide away, making a read error possible. The rearrangement uses TRBV7-2 and TRBJ2-5, with D possibly being TRBD1 (5 bases). The CDR3 is 13 amino acids. Germline CDR1 and CDR2: SGHTA and FQGNSA. DNA for the CDR3: TGTGCCAGTACCTTTAGGGGCCAAGAGACCAAGTACTTC. The encoded protein is CASTFRGQETKYF.

CDR3 protein: CASSLRDTPTLTEAFF. The CDR3 DNA sequence: TGTGCCAGCAGTTTGAGGGACACTCCGACGCTCACTGAAGCTTTCTTT. This chain uses TRBV28 with TRBJ1-1; D perhaps matches TRBD1 (6 bases). The germline V gene has CDR1 MDHEN and CDR2 SYDVKM. Trimming shortened V by 3 bases and J by 4 bases, and 18 bases separated the two germline ends. This CDR3 contains 16 residues.

This chain links TRBV6-4 with TRBJ2-5, with D hard to call. Per the germline V gene, CDR1 is MRHNA and CDR2 is SNTAGT. V was trimmed by 5 bases and J by 4 bases, leaving 14 bases between them. This CDR3 contains 14 residues. This chain's CDR3 is CASSYLGATETQYF. The DNA of the CDR3 is TGTGCCAGCAGTTACCTGGGTGCCACAGAGACCCAGTACTTC.

This clonotype has ten or more counts. The chain combines TRBV28 with TRBJ2-5; D is uncertain. The CDR3 loop spans 12 amino acids. Germline V gene sequence: CDR1 MDHEN, CDR2 SYDVKM. Trimming left V 1 base short and J 5 bases short, with 5 bases between. The CDR3 sequence is CASSLSTETQYF. Here the CDR3 DNA reads TGTGCCAGCAGTTTATCGACGGAGACCCAGTACTTC.

This clonotype showed up just a few times. CDR3 residues: CAWSVGGLRTGELFF. DNA for the CDR3: TGTGCCTGGAGTGTAGGGGGGCTGAGGACCGGGGAGCTGTTTTTT. This rearrangement joins TRBV30 to TRBJ2-2; either TRBD1 or TRBD2 may supply D (6 bases each). Trimming pared 0 bases from V and 5 bases from J, leaving 13 bases between. Per germline, CDR1 GTSNPN and CDR2 SVGIG (reference sequence). The CDR3 length is 15 residues.

In its sample, this clonotype was seen many times. The chain is built from TRBV7-9 and TRBJ1-1; D remains ambiguous. Germline values: CDR1 SEHNR, CDR2 FQNEAQ (reference sequence). V dropped 6 bases and J dropped 3 bases, with 14 bases sitting between them. The CDR3 extends over 14 amino acids. The CDR3 DNA sequence: TGTGCCAGCAGTCTTTGGGCGAGGGACACTGAAGCTTTCTTT. Its protein is CASSLWARDTEAFF.

This clonotype has just one count. This may be a read error, as it is one base from a much larger clone. The rearrangement uses TRBV7-3 and TRBJ2-5; possible D gene TRBD2, 6 bases. Germline V CDR1 and CDR2: SGHTA, FQGTGA. The CDR3 has 15 amino acids. The CDR3 reads CASSLRTGVGEAQYF. In DNA form, the CDR3 reads TGTGCCAGCAGCTTAAGGACGGGAGTTGGAGAGGCCCAGTACTTC.

This clonotype occurred many times. The chain has TRBV12-3 or TRBV12-4 and TRBJ2-7; 8 bases match TRBD1. This CDR3 spans 14 amino acids. V was pared by 6 bases and J by 4 bases, with 8 bases of the junction left unmatched. In DNA form, the CDR3 reads TGTGCCAGCAGAGGAACAGGGGGTCTGTACGAGCAGTACTTC. Protein sequence: CASRGTGGLYEQYF.

This clonotype was seen many times. V and J are TRBV3-1 and TRBJ1-2; D call uncertain. V lost 4 bases, J lost 0 bases, and 21 bases lay in between. The CDR3 has 18 amino acids. Germline CDR1 LGHDT, CDR2 YNNKEL (reference sequence). The CDR3 bases are TGTGCCAGCAGCCGCCGGGAAAGGATACCGTCAGCTAACTATGGCTACACCTTC. Encoded protein: CASSRRERIPSANYGYTF.

This clonotype was recorded many times. The chain has TRBV2 and TRBJ2-7, with TRBD1 matching over 7 bases. The V segment lost 0 bases and the J segment 6 bases; nucleotides outside the gene matches: 5. CDR3 size: 14 residues. From germline, CDR1 is SNHLY and CDR2 FYNNEI. CDR3 loop: CASSEATQGSEQYF. The DNA for the CDR3 is TGTGCCAGCAGTGAAGCGACACAGGGGAGCGAGCAGTACTTC.

This clonotype was observed many times. DNA for the CDR3: TGCGCCAGCAGTGAGGACCCACTAACCTACGAGCAGTACTTC. Its translation is CASSEDPLTYEQYF. The J gene is TRBJ2-7, the V gene TRBV10-1; D is undetermined. V lost 2 bases and J lost 2, with 10 bases in between. This CDR3 is 14 amino acids long. Germline CDR1 is WNHNN and CDR2 is SYGVQD (reference sequence).

The V gene is TRBV12-3 or TRBV12-4, the J gene TRBJ1-2; D may be TRBD1 (6 bases). This CDR3 contains 16 residues. The V gene lost 3 bases and the J gene lost 0 bases, with 14 bases spanning the gap. CDR3 DNA: TGTGCCAGCAGTTTGAGCCGGGACATAGCTAACTATGGCTACACCTTC. Residues: CASSLSRDIANYGYTF.

This clonotype was observed at least ten times. The V call is TRBV7-6, the J call TRBJ2-5, with D uncertain. Germline V gene sequence: CDR1 SGHVS, CDR2 FNYEAQ. This CDR3 comprises 14 residues. Trimming stripped 2 bases from V and 0 bases from J, with 7 bases between. CDR3 amino acids: CASSLPTNQETQYF. In DNA form, the CDR3 reads TGTGCCAGCAGCTTACCCACGAACCAAGAGACCCAGTACTTC.

The V and J genes are TRBV3-1 and TRBJ1-1; D perhaps matches TRBD1 (5 bases). The V gene lost 1 base and the J gene lost 10 bases, with 19 bases spanning the gap. The CDR3 sequence is 15 residues long. The germline CDR1 and CDR2 sequences are LGHDT and YNNKEL (reference sequence). This chain's CDR3 is CASSQGANTIQGAFF. The CDR3 DNA reads as TGTGCCAGCAGCCAAGGTGCCAACACCATCCAGGGAGCTTTCTTT.

The chain combines TRBV27 with TRBJ1-2, with TRBD1 identical over 9 bases. CDR3 length: 17 residues. J was trimmed by 0 bases and V by 2 bases; bases with no gene match: 7. The germline gives CDR1 MNHEY, CDR2 SMNVEV (reference sequence). CDR3 residues: CASSLTGGLSANYGYTF. In nucleotides, the CDR3 is TGTGCCAGCAGTTTAACAGGGGGCCTCTCAGCTAACTATGGCTACACCTTC.

This clonotype showed up many times. The chain carries TRBV12-3 or TRBV12-4 and TRBJ2-6; 14 nucleotides agree with TRBD2. V was pared by 5 bases and J by 2 bases, with 5 bases of the junction left unmatched. This CDR3 comprises 18 residues. CDR3: CASSPTGLAGAGANVLTF. In DNA, the CDR3 is TGTGCCAGCAGTCCAACGGGACTAGCGGGAGCTGGGGCCAACGTCCTGACTTTC.

Ten or more counts support this clonotype. The V gene is TRBV6-1, the J gene TRBJ1-3; a weak D match, TRBD1 (6 bases). V dropped 6 bases and J dropped 0 bases, with 15 bases sitting between them. This CDR3 region has 16 residues. From germline, CDR1 is MNHNS and CDR2 SASEGT. CDR3 coding DNA: TGTGCCAGCAGAGGTCCTGGACAGCCCTCTGGAAACACCATATATTTT. This gives the protein CASRGPGQPSGNTIYF.

This clonotype occurred many times. The chain joins TRBV6-1 to TRBJ2-7; 9 bases fit TRBD1. There are 14 residues in the CDR3. The trim removed 6 bases at V and 6 bases at J, leaving 9 bases unmatched. The germline gives CDR1 MNHNS, CDR2 SASEGT. Here the CDR3 DNA reads TGTGCCAGCAGGCGCGAGGACAGGGGCCTCGAGCAGTACTTC. This gives the protein CASRREDRGLEQYF.

This clonotype was recorded many times. This chain connects TRBV11-1 to TRBJ2-7, with 8 bases fitting TRBD2. In germline, CDR1 is SGHAT, CDR2 FQDESV (reference sequence). V trimming: 5 bases; J trimming: 0 bases; junction bases outside the gene matches: 9. The length of the CDR3 is 16 residues. CDR3 region: CASSPPLLADSYEQYF. The CDR3 nucleotides are TGTGCCAGCAGCCCCCCTCTACTAGCGGACTCCTACGAGCAGTACTTC. Looking up the rest from reference TRBV11-1 and TRBJ2-7 gives the full variable domain: EAEVAQSPRYKITEKSQAVAFWCDPISGHATLYWYRQILGQGPELLVQFQDESVVDDSQLPKDRFSAERLKGVDSTLKIQPAELGDSAMYLCASSPPLLADSYEQYFGPGTRLTVT.

This clonotype was observed many times. This chain links TRBV6-5 with TRBJ2-7; TRBD1 might be the D (5 bases). The CDR3 is 12 residues long. Deletions cut 4 bases from V and 5 bases from J, with 9 bases between. The germline V gene encodes CDR1 MNHEY and CDR2 SVGAGI. The CDR3, as DNA: TGTGCCAGCAGTTTCGACAGCCACGAGCAGTACTTC. This encodes CASSFDSHEQYF.

The chain carries TRBV6-5 and TRBJ1-1, with D possibly TRBD1 on 5 matching bases. This CDR3 spans 13 amino acids. The V gene lost 4 bases and the J gene lost 3 bases, with 9 bases spanning the gap. Per germline, CDR1 MNHEY and CDR2 SVGAGI. The CDR3 loop reads CASSWDGHTEAFF. Written as DNA, the CDR3 is TGTGCCAGCAGTTGGGACGGACACACTGAAGCTTTCTTT.